This T cell receptor beta chain was identified during a study of blood T cell repertoires in COVID-19. CDR3 length: 15 residues. J gave up 3 bases and V 0 bases, and 2 bases lay outside the gene matches. Germline V lookup: CDR1 MNHEY, CDR2 SVGAGI. Produced via immunoSEQ multiplex PCR; TCRdb's table is partial and in-frame only. Of some 280,000 clones listed, around four fifths are singletons. The sequenced sample was peripheral blood. The sequence was collected from a woman aged 50 to 60 with active or convalescent COVID-19. This chain connects TRBV6-5 to TRBJ2-1, with 7 bases that match TRBD2. The CDR3 DNA reads TGTGCCAGCAGTTACTCCGGGACTATCTACAATGAGCAGTTCTTC. Amino acids: CASSYSGTIYNEQFF.